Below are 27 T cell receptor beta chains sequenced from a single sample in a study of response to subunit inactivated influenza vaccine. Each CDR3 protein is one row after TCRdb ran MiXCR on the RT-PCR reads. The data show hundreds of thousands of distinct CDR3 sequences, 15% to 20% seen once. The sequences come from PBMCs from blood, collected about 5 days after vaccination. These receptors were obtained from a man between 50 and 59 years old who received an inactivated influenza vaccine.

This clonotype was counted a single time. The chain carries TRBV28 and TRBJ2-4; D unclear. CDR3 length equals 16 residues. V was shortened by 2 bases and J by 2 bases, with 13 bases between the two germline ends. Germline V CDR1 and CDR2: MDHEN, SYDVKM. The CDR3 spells CASSLALGSSKNIQYF. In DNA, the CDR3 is TGTGCCAGCAGTTTAGCCCTGGGCAGCTCCAAAAACATTCAGTACTTC.

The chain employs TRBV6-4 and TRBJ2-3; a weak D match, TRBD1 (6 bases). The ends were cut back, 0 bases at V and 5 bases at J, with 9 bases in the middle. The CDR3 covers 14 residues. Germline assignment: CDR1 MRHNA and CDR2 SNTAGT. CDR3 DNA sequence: TGTGCCAGCAGTGACTCGGGGGCGGAAGATACGCAGTATTTT. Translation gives CASSDSGAEDTQYF.

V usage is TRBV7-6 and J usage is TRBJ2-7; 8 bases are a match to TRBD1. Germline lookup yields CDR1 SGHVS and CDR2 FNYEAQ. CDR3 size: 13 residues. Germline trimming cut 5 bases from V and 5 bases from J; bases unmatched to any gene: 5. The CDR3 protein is CASSGTGYDEQYF. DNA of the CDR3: TGTGCCAGCAGCGGGACAGGTTATGACGAGCAGTACTTC.

In nucleotides, the CDR3 is TGCAGTGCCGGTCGGGACAGAGGGAGGACTGAAGCTTTCTTT. Protein product: CSAGRDRGRTEAFF. The chain uses TRBV20-1 and TRBJ1-1, with TRBD1 matching over 7 bases. Looked up from germline, CDR1 is DFQATT and CDR2 is SNEGSKA (reference sequence). V lost 6 bases, J lost 5 bases, and 12 bases stayed unmatched. This CDR3 is 14 amino acids long.

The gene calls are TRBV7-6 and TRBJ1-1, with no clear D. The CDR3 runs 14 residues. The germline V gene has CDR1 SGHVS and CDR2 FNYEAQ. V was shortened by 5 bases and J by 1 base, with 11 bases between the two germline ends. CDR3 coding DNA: TGTGCCAGCAGCCCCGCGAGCGGGAACACTGAAGCTTTCTTT. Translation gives CASSPASGNTEAFF.

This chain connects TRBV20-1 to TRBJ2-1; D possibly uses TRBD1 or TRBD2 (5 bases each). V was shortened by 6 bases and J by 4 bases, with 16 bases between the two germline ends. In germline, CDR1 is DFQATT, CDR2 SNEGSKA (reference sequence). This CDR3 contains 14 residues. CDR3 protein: CSAPSFGAYNEQFF. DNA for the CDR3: TGCAGTGCCCCCTCTTTCGGGGCGTACAATGAGCAGTTCTTC.

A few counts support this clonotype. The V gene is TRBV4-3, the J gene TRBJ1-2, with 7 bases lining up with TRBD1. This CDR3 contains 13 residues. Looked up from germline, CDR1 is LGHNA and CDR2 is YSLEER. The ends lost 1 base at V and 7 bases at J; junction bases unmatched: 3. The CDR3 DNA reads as TGCGCCAGCAGCCAAGTATCAGGGGGTGGCTACACCTTC. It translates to CASSQVSGGGYTF.

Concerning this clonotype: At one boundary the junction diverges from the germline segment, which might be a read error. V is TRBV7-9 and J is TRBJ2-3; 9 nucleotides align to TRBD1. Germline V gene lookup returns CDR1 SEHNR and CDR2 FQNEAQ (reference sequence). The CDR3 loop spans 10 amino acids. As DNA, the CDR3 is TGTGCCAGCAGCTTAGCGGGACAGGGTTTT. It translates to CASSLAGQGF.

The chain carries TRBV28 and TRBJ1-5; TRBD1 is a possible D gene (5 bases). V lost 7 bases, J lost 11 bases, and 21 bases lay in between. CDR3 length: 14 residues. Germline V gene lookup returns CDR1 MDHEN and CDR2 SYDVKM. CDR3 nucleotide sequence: TGTGCCAGCAATCCGGGACCGGGGGTTAGGGCCCAGCATTTT. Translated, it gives CASNPGPGVRAQHF.

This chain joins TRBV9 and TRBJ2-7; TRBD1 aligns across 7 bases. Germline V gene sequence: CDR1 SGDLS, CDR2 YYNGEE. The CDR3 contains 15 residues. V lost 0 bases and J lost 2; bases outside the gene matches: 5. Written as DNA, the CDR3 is TGTGCCAGCAGCGTAGGGACAGGCCCAACCTACGAGCAGTACTTC. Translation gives CASSVGTGPTYEQYF.

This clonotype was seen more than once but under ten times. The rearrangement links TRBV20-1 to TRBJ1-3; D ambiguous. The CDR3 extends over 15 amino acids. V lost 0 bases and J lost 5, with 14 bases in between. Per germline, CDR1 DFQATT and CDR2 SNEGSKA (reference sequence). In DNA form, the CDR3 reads TGCAGTGCTAGAGATCTAAGGGAGGGAAGAAACACCATATATTTT. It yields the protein CSARDLREGRNTIYF.

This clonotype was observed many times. The CDR3 coding sequence is TGTGCCAGCAGTTACTCTAACGGACGTCTGGGCTACACCTTC. Its translation: CASSYSNGRLGYTF. The chain couples TRBV6-5 to TRBJ1-2; no clear D gene. The V end was cut by 0 bases, the J end by 8 bases, with 13 bases between. The germline CDR1 and CDR2 sequences are MNHEY and SVGAGI. The CDR3 loop spans 14 amino acids.

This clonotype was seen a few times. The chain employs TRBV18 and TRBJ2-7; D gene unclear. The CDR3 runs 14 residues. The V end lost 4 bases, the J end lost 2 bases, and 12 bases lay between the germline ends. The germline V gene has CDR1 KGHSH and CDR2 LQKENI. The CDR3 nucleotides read TGTGCCAGCTCACAGTCCCGCGGACCCTACGAGCAGTACTTC. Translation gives CASSQSRGPYEQYF.

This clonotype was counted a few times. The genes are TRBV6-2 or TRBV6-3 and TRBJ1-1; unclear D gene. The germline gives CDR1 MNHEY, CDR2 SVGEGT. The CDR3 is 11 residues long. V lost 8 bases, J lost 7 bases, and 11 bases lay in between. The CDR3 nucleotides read TGTGCCAGCTTGAGGCTGGGTGAAGCTTTCTTT. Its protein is CASLRLGEAFF.

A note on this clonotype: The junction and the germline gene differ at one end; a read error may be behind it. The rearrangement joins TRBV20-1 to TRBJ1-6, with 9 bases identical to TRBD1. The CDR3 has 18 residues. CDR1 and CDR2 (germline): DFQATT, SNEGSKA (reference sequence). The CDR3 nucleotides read TGCTGTGCTAGAGATCTTCTTAGGACAGGGGACGGAAAATCACCCCTCCACTTT. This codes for CCARDLLRTGDGKSPLHF.

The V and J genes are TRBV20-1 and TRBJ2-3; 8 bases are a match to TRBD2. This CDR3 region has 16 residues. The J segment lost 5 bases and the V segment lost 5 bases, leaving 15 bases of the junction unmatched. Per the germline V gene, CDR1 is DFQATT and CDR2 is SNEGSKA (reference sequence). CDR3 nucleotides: TGCAGTGCTCATCCCGGAGGGGACGGGAGGGGAGATACGCAGTATTTT. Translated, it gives CSAHPGGDGRGDTQYF.

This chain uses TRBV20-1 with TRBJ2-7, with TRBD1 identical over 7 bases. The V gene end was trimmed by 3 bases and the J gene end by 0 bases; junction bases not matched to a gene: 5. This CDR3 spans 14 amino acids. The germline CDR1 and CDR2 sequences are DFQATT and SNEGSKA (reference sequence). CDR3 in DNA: TGCAGTGCTAGCCGGACAGGTGCCTCCTACGAGCAGTACTTC. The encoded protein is CSASRTGASYEQYF.

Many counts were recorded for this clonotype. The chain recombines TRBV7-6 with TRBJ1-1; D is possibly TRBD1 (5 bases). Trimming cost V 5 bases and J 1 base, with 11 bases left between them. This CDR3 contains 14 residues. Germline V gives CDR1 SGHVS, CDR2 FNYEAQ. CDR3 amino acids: CASSRDSKNTEAFF. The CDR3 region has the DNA TGTGCCAGCAGCCGCGACAGCAAGAACACTGAAGCTTTCTTT.

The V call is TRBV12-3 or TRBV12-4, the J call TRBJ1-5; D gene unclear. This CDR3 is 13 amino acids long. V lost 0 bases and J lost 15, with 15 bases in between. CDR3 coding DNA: TGTGCCAGCAGTTTAGCCCCGGACGCCACCGGGCATTTT. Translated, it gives CASSLAPDATGHF.

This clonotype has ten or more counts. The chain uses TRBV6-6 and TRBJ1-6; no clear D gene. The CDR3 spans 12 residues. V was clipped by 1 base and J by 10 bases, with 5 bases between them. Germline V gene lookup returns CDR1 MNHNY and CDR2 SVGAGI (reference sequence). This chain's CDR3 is CASSYLGSPLHF. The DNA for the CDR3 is TGTGCCAGCAGTTACTTGGGGTCACCCCTCCACTTT.

The CDR3 nucleotides read TGTGCCACCGTGCAGGGGTATTATTCACCCCTCCACTTT. Translating it yields CATVQGYYSPLHF. This sequence joins TRBV2 and TRBJ1-6; perhaps TRBD1 as D (6 bases). V lost 10 bases, J lost 8 bases, and 15 bases lay in between. The CDR3 length is 13 residues. CDR1 and CDR2 from the germline V gene are SNHLY and FYNNEI.

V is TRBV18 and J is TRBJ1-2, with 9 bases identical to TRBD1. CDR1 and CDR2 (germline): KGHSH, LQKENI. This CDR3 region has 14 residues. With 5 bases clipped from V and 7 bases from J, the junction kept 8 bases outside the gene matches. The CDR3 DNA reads TGTGCCAGCTCAAAGGGACAGGGAACCTTTGGCTACACCTTC. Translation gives CASSKGQGTFGYTF.

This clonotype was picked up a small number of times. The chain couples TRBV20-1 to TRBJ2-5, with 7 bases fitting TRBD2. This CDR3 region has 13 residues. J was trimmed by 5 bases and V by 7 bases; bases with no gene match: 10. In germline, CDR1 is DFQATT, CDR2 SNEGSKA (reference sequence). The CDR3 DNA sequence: TGCAGTGTTAGGGAGGGGATGGCTGAGACCCAGTACTTC. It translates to CSVREGMAETQYF.

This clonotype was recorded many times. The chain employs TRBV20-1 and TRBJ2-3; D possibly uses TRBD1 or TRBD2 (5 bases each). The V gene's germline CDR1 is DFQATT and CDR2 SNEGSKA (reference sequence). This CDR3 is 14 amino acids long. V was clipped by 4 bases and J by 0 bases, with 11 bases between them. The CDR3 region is CSAKRGGSTDTQYF. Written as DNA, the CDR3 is TGCAGTGCTAAAAGGGGCGGGAGCACAGATACGCAGTATTTT.

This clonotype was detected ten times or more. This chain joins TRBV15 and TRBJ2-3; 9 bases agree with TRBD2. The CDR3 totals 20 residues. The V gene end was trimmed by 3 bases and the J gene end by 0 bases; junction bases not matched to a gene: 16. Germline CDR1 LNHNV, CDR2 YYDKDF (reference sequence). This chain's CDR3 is CATSRTLGTSRHPSTDTQYF. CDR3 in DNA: TGTGCCACCAGCAGGACCTTAGGGACTAGCCGGCATCCTAGCACAGATACGCAGTATTTT. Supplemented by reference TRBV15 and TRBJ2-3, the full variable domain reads DAMVIQNPRYQVTQFGKPVTLSCSQTLNHNVMYWYQQKSSQAPKLLFHYYDKDFNNEADTPDNFQSRRPNTSFCFLDIRSPGLGDTAMYLCATSRTLGTSRHPSTDTQYFGPGTRLTVL.

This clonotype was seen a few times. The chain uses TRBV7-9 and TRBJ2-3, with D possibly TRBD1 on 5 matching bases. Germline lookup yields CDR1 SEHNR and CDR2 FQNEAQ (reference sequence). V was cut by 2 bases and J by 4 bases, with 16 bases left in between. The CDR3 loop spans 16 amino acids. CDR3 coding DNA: TGTGCCAGCAGCTTATCCTTGGGGCAGGTTCCAGATACGCAGTATTTT. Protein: CASSLSLGQVPDTQYF.

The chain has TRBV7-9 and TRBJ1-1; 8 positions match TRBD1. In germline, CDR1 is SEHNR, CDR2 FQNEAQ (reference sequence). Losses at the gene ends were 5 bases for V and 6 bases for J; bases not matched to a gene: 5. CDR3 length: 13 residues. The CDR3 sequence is CASSTGQAAEAFF. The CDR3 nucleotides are TGTGCCAGCAGCACGGGACAGGCCGCTGAAGCTTTCTTT. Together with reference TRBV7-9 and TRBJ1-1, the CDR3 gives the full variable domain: DTGVSQNPRHKITKRGQNVTFRCDPISEHNRLYWYRQTLGQGPEFLTYFQNEAQLEKSRLLSDRFSAERPKGSFSTLEIQRTEQGDSAMYLCASSTGQAAEAFFGQGTRLTVV.